This TCR beta chain is drawn from a study of shared clonotypes between healthy human individuals. Regarding the study as a whole: A few donors showed sharing of 4.5% to 5% of naive CD4 clonotypes. Non-shared clonotypes showed lower generation probabilities than clonotypes common to all four donors. Memory subsets generally showed lower estimated richness than naive subsets.

Positively selected for CCR7, the CD45RO-negative cells used as naive CD8 cells excluded terminally differentiated effector memory CD45RA+ cells. The protocol was immunoSEQ multiplex PCR, while the TCRdb copy is restricted to in-frame clones and leaves out a portion. The sample lists 550,000 to 650,000 clones; approximately 96% were seen once. The CDR3 length is 15 residues. The V end lost 2 bases, the J end lost 0 bases, and 10 bases lay between the germline ends. Per germline, CDR1 SGDLS and CDR2 YYNGEE. This clone has just one count. Its matching antigen is unknown. The sample holds other DNA sequences that translate to the same CDR3.

The receptor was derived from a woman in her 30s in good health. Sequenced input: naive CD8+ T cells sorted from blood. J is TRBJ2-3 and V is TRBV9; unclear D gene. CDR3: CASSVSGTSTDTQYF. CDR3 DNA: TGTGCCAGCAGCGTGTCTGGTACTAGCACAGATACGCAGTATTTT. The full variable domain, completed using reference TRBV9 and TRBJ2-3, is DSGVTQTPKHLITATGQRVTLRCSPRSGDLSVYWYQQSLDQGLQFLIQYYNGEERAKGNILERFSAQQFPDLHSELNLSSLELGDSALYFCASSVSGTSTDTQYFGPGTRLTVL.